The 12 T cell receptor beta chains presented below share a single source sample, sequenced in a study of tumor-infiltrating lymphocytes in primary liver carcinoma. The investigators made TCR beta cDNA from roughly 460 ng total RNA, using a constant-region primer. Nested multiplex PCR, run for three rounds with slightly modified ARM-PCR, yielded TCR beta libraries. For around 9 cycles apiece, the opening two PCR rounds ran with TRBV1-TRBV30 forward primers and a C-beta reverse primer. MiXCR, applied by TCRdb to the multiplex PCR reads, yields one record per CDR3 protein. In the table there are tens of thousands of distinct CDR3 sequences, about 75% of which are singletons. Without any cell sorting, about 19-32 mg of bulk tissue yielded co-extracted RNA and DNA. Sequences were obtained from tumor-adjacent normal liver tissue. Receptors originate from a man aged 35-49 years with primary liver carcinoma and hepatitis B virus infection.

A word on this clonotype: A read error is likely, as this CDR3 ends without the conserved phenylalanine or tryptophan. The chain joins TRBV30 to TRBJ2-1; a weak D match, TRBD2 (5 bases). This CDR3 region has 16 residues. V shed 3 bases and J shed 1 base, with 16 bases lying between them. Germline CDR1 GTSNPN, CDR2 SVGIG (reference sequence). CDR3 sequence: CAWSRPGSESYNEQFS. DNA of the CDR3: TGTGCCTGGAGCCGGCCGGGGTCTGAGTCCTACAATGAGCAGTTCTCC.

The table lists this clonotype with a few counts. A much larger clone sits a single nucleotide away, making a read error possible. The chain carries TRBV7-9 and TRBJ1-3; TRBD1 is a possible D gene (5 bases). Germline values: CDR1 SEHNR, CDR2 FQNEAQ (reference sequence). The CDR3 runs to 15 residues. The CDR3 coding sequence is TGTGCCAGCAGCTTTTGGGACCCCTCTGGAAACACCACATATTTT. Translated, it gives CASSFWDPSGNTTYF.

The chain couples TRBV11-2 to TRBJ2-7; D remains unclear. Germline CDR1 and CDR2: SGHAT and FQNNGV. Deletions cut 7 bases from V and 6 bases from J, with 16 bases between. This CDR3 has 13 residues. CDR3 coding DNA: TGTGCCAGCAACTTCGGAAGGGCTATCGAGCAGTACTTC. This encodes CASNFGRAIEQYF.

This clonotype was found many times. The V and J genes are TRBV4-1 and TRBJ2-7; 9 nucleotides match TRBD2. V gave up 2 bases and J gave up 2 bases; unmatched junction bases: 10. Germline V CDR1 and CDR2: MGHRA, YSYEKL. The CDR3 length is 17 residues. The CDR3 DNA follows: TGCGCCAGCAGCCAACGGACTAGCGCCCGAGGGGCCTACGAGCAGTACTTC. The encoded protein is CASSQRTSARGAYEQYF.

Notes on this clonotype: The junction departs from the called germline gene at one end, perhaps through a read error. The chain joins TRBV11-2 to TRBJ2-5; D gene unclear. This CDR3 has 13 residues. Germline CDR1 reads SGHAT; CDR2 reads FQNNGV. CDR3 protein: CANSLVVAENQYF. Here the CDR3 DNA reads TGTGCTAACAGCTTAGTGGTAGCAGAGAACCAGTACTTC.

This clonotype has only a few counts. This may arise from a read error, as a much more abundant clone is one base away. The chain links TRBV5-4 to TRBJ2-5; D not resolved. CDR3 length: 12 residues. CDR1 is SGHNT, CDR2 YYREEE, per germline (reference sequence). CDR3 protein: CVSSLIQETQYF. DNA of the CDR3: TGTGTCAGCAGCCTGATTCAAGAGACCCAGTACTTC.

As regards this clonotype: The germline gene is not matched at one end of the junction; a read error may be the cause. J is TRBJ2-2 and V is TRBV6-1; either TRBD1 or TRBD2 may supply D (5 bases each). Per the germline V gene, CDR1 is MNHNS and CDR2 is SASEGT. This CDR3 contains 14 residues. In DNA form, the CDR3 reads TGTGCCAGCAGTGAAATAGGGGCAGCCGGGGAGTTGTTTTTT. Amino acid sequence: CASSEIGAAGELFF.

About this clonotype itself: The CDR3 ends on some other residue instead of the conserved phenylalanine or tryptophan, so this is likely a read error. This chain joins TRBV11-3 and TRBJ2-1; tentatively, D is TRBD1 or TRBD2 (5 bases each). V lost 5 bases to trimming and J lost 11 bases, with 22 bases between them. The CDR3 has 15 amino acids. Germline CDR1 and CDR2: SGHNT and YENEEA. CDR3 sequence reads: CASSAGTREINKQFL. For the CDR3, the DNA is TGTGCCAGCAGCGCCGGGACCAGAGAGATTAATAAGCAGTTCTTG.

A single count supports this clonotype. A read error is possible here, since a much larger clone lies one base away. The chain links TRBV30 to TRBJ2-7; the D is unclear. V dropped 3 bases and J dropped 6 bases, with 9 bases sitting between them. Germline lookup yields CDR1 GTSNPN and CDR2 SVGIG (reference sequence). The length of the CDR3 is 11 residues. The CDR3 nucleotides are TGTGCCTGGAGCTTCGTGGGCGAGCAGTACTTC. Amino acid sequence: CAWSFVGEQYF.

The chain joins TRBV12-5 to TRBJ1-2; D is ambiguous. The V end was cut by 2 bases, the J end by 0 bases, with 16 bases between. Per the germline V gene, CDR1 is LGHNT and CDR2 is FRNRAP. CDR3 length equals 17 residues. The CDR3 loop reads CASGLLSGKVANYGYTF. The DNA for the CDR3 is TGTGCTAGTGGTTTGTTGAGCGGAAAGGTAGCTAACTATGGCTACACCTTC.

The rearrangement links TRBV6-2 or TRBV6-3 to TRBJ2-5, with unresolved D. V lost 8 bases, J lost 6 bases, and 10 bases lay in between. CDR1 is MNHEY and CDR2 is SVGEGT in the germline V gene. The CDR3 is made up of 11 amino acids. CDR3 sequence reads: CASLNGKTQYF. CDR3 in DNA: TGTGCCAGCCTAAACGGAAAGACCCAGTACTTC.

A note on this clonotype: No conserved phenylalanine or tryptophan ends this CDR3, so it is likely a read error. V is TRBV5-6 and J is TRBJ2-4; D gene unclear. CDR1 is SGHDT, CDR2 YYEEEE, per germline. CDR3 length: 12 amino acids. V gave up 5 bases and J gave up 12 bases, with 15 bases separating them. CDR3 loop: CASRWWIGPQYL. In DNA form, the CDR3 reads TGTGCCAGCAGATGGTGGATCGGGCCTCAGTACCTC.